What follows are 8 T cell receptor beta chains derived from one specimen sequenced in a study of neurological immune-mediated disorders. Documented time point: longitudinal time-point 3. Using its own MiXCR run on the 5' RACE reads, TCRdb lists one record per CDR3 protein. The sample has tens of thousands of distinct CDR3 sequences, roughly 8% seen once. What was sequenced was PBMCs. The receptor set was obtained from a woman between 40 and 50 years old in good health.

This clonotype came up many times. This chain connects TRBV6-5 to TRBJ2-7; tentatively, D is TRBD1 (6 bases). Between the trimmed V and J ends, which lost 4 bases and 2 bases, there was a span of 12 bases. The CDR3 covers 14 residues. CDR1 is MNHEY and CDR2 is SVGAGI in the germline V gene. The CDR3 loop reads CASSFRGTPYEQYF. The CDR3 DNA reads as TGTGCCAGCAGTTTCAGGGGAACGCCCTACGAGCAGTACTTC.

The chain is built from TRBV19 and TRBJ1-6; no reliable D call. Germline V gene sequence: CDR1 LNHDA, CDR2 SQIVND (reference sequence). Trimming removed 2 bases from V and 9 bases from J, with 14 bases in between. The length of the CDR3 is 15 residues. CDR3 sequence: CASSISRSLSSPLHF. Written as DNA, the CDR3 is TGTGCCAGTAGTATATCGAGGAGTCTGAGTTCACCCCTCCACTTT. The full variable domain, completed using reference TRBV19 and TRBJ1-6, is DGGITQSPKYLFRKEGQNVTLSCEQNLNHDAMYWYRQDPGQGLRLIYYSQIVNDFQKGDIAEGYSVSREKKESFPLTVTSAQKNPTAFYLCASSISRSLSSPLHFGNGTRLTVT.

This clonotype was recorded at least ten times. The CDR3 reads CAIAAGLANYGYTF. The DNA of the CDR3 is TGTGCCATCGCGGCGGGATTAGCTAACTATGGCTACACCTTC. V gene TRBV10-3 combines with J gene TRBJ1-2; D is unclear. V lost 8 bases and J 0 bases, leaving 13 bases between the germline ends. CDR3 length: 14 residues. Looked up from germline, CDR1 is ENHRY and CDR2 is SYGVKD.

In its sample, this clonotype was seen many times. The chain links TRBV4-3 to TRBJ2-7; 11 bases are a match to TRBD1. The CDR3 loop spans 17 amino acids. Germline lookup yields CDR1 LGHNA and CDR2 YSLEER. J lost 1 base, V lost 1 base, and 6 bases had no gene match. The CDR3 loop reads CASSQGGRDRGSYEQYF. The CDR3 nucleotides read TGCGCCAGCAGCCAAGGGGGCCGGGACAGGGGGTCCTACGAGCAGTACTTC.

Ten or more counts support this clonotype. The V and J genes are TRBV2 and TRBJ2-7; no firm D call. CDR3 length: 13 residues. Germline V gene data show CDR1 as SNHLY and CDR2 as FYNNEI. Trimming cost V 3 bases and J 8 bases, with 14 bases left between them. Here the CDR3 DNA reads TGTGCCAGCAGTGAGCTCCGGTCTAGGAAGCAGTACTTC. This gives the protein CASSELRSRKQYF. Drawing the rest from reference TRBV2 and TRBJ2-7, the complete variable domain is EPEVTQTPSHQVTQMGQEVILRCVPISNHLYFYWYRQILGQKVEFLVSFYNNEISEKSEIFDDQFSVERPDGSNFTLKIRSTKLEDSAMYFCASSELRSRKQYFGPGTRLTVT.

The rearrangement joins TRBV7-6 to TRBJ2-1; D is unclear. Germline CDR1 and CDR2: SGHVS and FNYEAQ. V lost 3 bases, J lost 5 bases, and 11 bases lay in between. The CDR3 is made up of 14 amino acids. The CDR3 here is CASSFLPRDNEQFF. The CDR3, as DNA: TGTGCCAGCAGCTTTCTTCCCCGGGACAATGAGCAGTTCTTC.

This clonotype has at least ten counts. V is TRBV4-3 and J is TRBJ2-4, with 10 bases identical to TRBD2. The CDR3 length is 14 residues. CDR1 is LGHNA and CDR2 is YSLEER in the germline V gene. With V trimmed by 3 bases and J by 13 bases, 9 bases remained unmatched. CDR3 nucleotide sequence: TGCGCCAGCAGCCAGGAACTACTAGCGGGGTCGCAGTACTTC. Protein sequence: CASSQELLAGSQYF.

This clonotype occurred many times. The J gene is TRBJ2-2, the V gene TRBV6-6, with D unclear. This CDR3 contains 14 residues. V lost 0 bases and J lost 1, with 3 bases in between. The germline V gene has CDR1 MNHNY and CDR2 SVGAGI (reference sequence). The DNA for the CDR3 is TGTGCCAGCAGTTACTCGCAGAACACCGGGGAGCTGTTTTTT. Protein: CASSYSQNTGELFF.